This T cell receptor (beta chain) is drawn from a study of blood T cell repertoires in COVID-19. In the study overall: Sites across the United States, Italy and Spain contributed samples from acute and convalescent COVID-19.

Participants came from roughly 25 US areas, aged roughly 18 to 89 years. Each participant's cohort was designated according to participant-reported clinical history. This CDR3 region has 13 residues. Germline V gene data show CDR1 as SGHVS and CDR2 as FQNEAQ. V lost 5 bases and J 0 bases, leaving 8 bases between the germline ends. Under the authors' procedure: Estimation of nucleated cell counts relied on the amplification of reference gene primers. This table comes from immunoSEQ multiplex PCR, and its TCRdb copy is limited to in-frame clones, with some not included. For V, J and clone size, that table is used; D and trimming come from the DNA. The sample shows around 190,000 clones, about 91% of them seen only once.

This TCR was recovered from a young man with acute COVID-19. The chain links TRBV7-8 to TRBJ2-7; unclear D gene. Sequencing was done on a sample of PBMCs or T cells enriched from blood (not recorded which). CDR3 sequence (DNA): TGTGCCAGCAGCCGTCTCAGCTCCTACGAGCAGTACTTC. Protein: CASSRLSSYEQYF.